This TCR beta chain came from a study of blood T cell repertoires in COVID-19. Study details: Acute and convalescent COVID-19 samples came from the United States, Italy and Spain.

The V end lost 2 bases, the J end lost 9 bases, and 5 bases lay between the germline ends. The germline V gene has CDR1 MNHEY and CDR2 SMNVEV (reference sequence). The CDR3 has 11 residues. Data came from immunoSEQ multiplex PCR; TCRdb stores just in-frame clones and leaves some out. In the table there are hundreds of thousands of clones, roughly 90% of which are singletons. The chain combines TRBV27 with TRBJ2-1, with D unresolved. The source of this sequence is a woman between 70 and 85 years old with COVID-19, enrolled during active disease. What was sequenced was peripheral blood. The CDR3 region has the DNA TGTGCCAGCAGTTTAGGTAGTGAGCAGTTCTTC. It translates to CASSLGSEQFF.